Given below is one TCR beta chain in context. Its antigen is not yet known. The sample holds no much larger clone one base away, and base qualities are not on file. This sample was included in a study of T cell responses to AZD1222 COVID-19 vaccine (dated by TCRdb to 2020 to 2022). Regarding the research as a whole: Because spike-specific TCR depth and breadth did not differ between the two schedules, AZD1222 recipients who got a second dose at roughly 4 weeks were pooled with those who got a second dose at roughly 12 weeks. A total of over 230 trial participants underwent TCR sequencing, of whom nearly 210 received two doses of AZD1222 and about 26 received two doses of the MenACWY control vaccine. Trial participants were enrolled into age subgroups of 18-55, 56-69 and 70-plus years, which contained about 150, 27 and 61 TCR-sequenced participants, respectively. Results the study describes overall, beyond this receptor: After two AZD1222 doses, both the breadth and the depth of spike-specific TCRs were significantly higher than at day 0 and than in MenACWY recipients. Participants were mostly white British and included more females than males, and it was suggested by the authors that clonal diversity may have been underestimated. The 56-69-year group was small, and its depth increase did not reach significance, likely because of low power. Conclusions about previously exposed vaccinees were limited because only six AZD1222 recipients were SARS-CoV-2 seropositive at baseline. Reportedly, close to half of the unique spike-specific TCRs recognized epitopes lying outside the regions that are mutated in the B.1.351 and B.1.1.7 variants. The vaccine-associated CD4 TCRs covered the entire spike protein, and the dominant responses fell in regions 160-218 and 743-854. Because no day 14 peak-response samples were available, repertoires were characterized only after the peak T cell response.

The CDR3 regions of human TCRbeta chains were analyzed by immunosequencing. Per the authors' processing: TCRs in the repertoires were compared against a reference library of SARS-CoV-2-specific TCRs that had been generated with the MIRA antigen-specificity platform. Breadth was defined as the fraction of unique TCRs that were SARS-CoV-2-associated, and depth was defined as the fraction of total T cells that were SARS-CoV-2-associated. Using the MIRA data, each spike-specific TCR was mapped to the spike region that the TCR reacts to and placed in a CD4 or CD8 class. Log10-transformed breadth and depth values were compared by one-way ANOVA with Sidak's multiple comparisons tests. The clones in this table, taken by TCRdb from immuneACCESS, are in-frame only. Not every clone is retained; where verified, under half of the shortfall comes from an unresolved V gene, and the cause of the rest is unknown. D and trimming were read from the DNA, whereas the V and J calls and clone size are those reported in that table. The sample table holds about 130,000 clones, of which about 90% were seen once. The top ten clonotypes cover 1.5% to 2% of the sample.

V has 8 bases trimmed and J has 2 bases trimmed; junction bases matching no gene number 4. The CDR3 spans 13 residues, from the cysteine through the phenylalanine. Kept here is only the CDR3 DNA, which spans 39 bases and is read in frame from base 1. The germline V gene supplies CDR1 SGHTA and CDR2 FQGNSA. The time point label, read with the paper, signifies: baseline before first vaccination. Vaccinee samples came from UK trials COV001 and COV002, including a single-blind randomized controlled phase 2/3 trial of AZD1222 (ChAdOx1 nCoV-19) in healthy adults. For TCRbeta chain sequencing, PBMC samples from trial participants were taken at day 0 and at day 28 after the second dose.

The sequences come from peripheral blood, collected on day 0 of AZD1222 vaccination. Recombination joined TRBV7-2 with TRBJ2-5, with 8 junctional bases fitting TRBD1. The TCR was taken from an adult in good health. Here is the DNA: TGTGCCAGCCTACAGGGGGGACAAGAGACCCAGTACTTC. Its translation reads: CASLQGGQETQYF. Extended through the reference TRBV7-2 and TRBJ2-5 proteins, this CDR3 yields the full variable domain: GAGVSQSPSNKVTEKGKDVELRCDPISGHTALYWYRQSLGQGLEFLIYFQGNSAPDKSGLPSDRFSAERTGGSVSTLTIQRTQQEDSAVYLCASLQGGQETQYFGPGTRLLVL.